This T cell receptor beta chain was identified during a study of blood T cell repertoires in COVID-19. As handled by the study authors: Cell counts per sample came from amplifying reference gene primers. Produced via immunoSEQ multiplex PCR; TCRdb's table is partial and in-frame only. D and trimming were read from the DNA, whereas the V and J calls and clone size are those reported in that table. The sample has about 110,000 clones, about 75% seen once. Trimming removed 3 bases at V and 5 bases at J, with 7 bases between. The CDR3 contains 12 residues. CDR1 WNHNN and CDR2 SYGVQD come from the germline V gene (reference sequence).

The clonotype comes from an older man with acute or convalescent COVID-19. The chain links TRBV10-1 to TRBJ1-1, with D unresolved. Specimen: peripheral blood. CDR3 DNA: TGCGCCAGCAGTGAAAGGAGAACTGAAGCTTTCTTT. It encodes CASSERRTEAFF.